Following are 29 T cell receptor beta chains from one sample sequenced in a study of T cell responses to AZD1222 COVID-19 vaccine (dated by TCRdb to the early 2020s). Taken with the paper, the label for time point translates to: about 28 days (+/-7) after the second vaccine dose. Library preparation employed the immunoSEQ multiplex PCR assay. The clones in this table, taken by TCRdb from immuneACCESS, are in-frame only. Not every clone is retained; where verified, under half of the shortfall comes from an unresolved V gene, and the cause of the rest is unknown. Across this sample there are more than 100,000 clones, with around 90% seen only once. Less than 2% of the sample comes from the top ten. Sequencing was performed on peripheral blood, taken 28 days after the second AZD1222 dose. Source of these receptors: an adult who received the AZD1222 COVID-19 vaccine.

This sequence joins TRBV29-1 and TRBJ2-5; 9 bases map to TRBD2. The CDR3 is made up of 15 amino acids. The trim removed 3 bases at V and 0 bases at J, leaving 5 bases unmatched. Germline assignment: CDR1 SQVTM and CDR2 ANQGSEA. The CDR3: CSVEIGTSYQETQYF. The CDR3 nucleotides are TGCAGCGTTGAGATAGGGACTAGCTACCAAGAGACCCAGTACTTC.

This clone occurred once. The gene calls are TRBV6-2 or TRBV6-3 and TRBJ2-3; D tentatively fits TRBD1 or TRBD2 (5 bases each). Germline-derived CDR1 and CDR2 are MNHEY and SVGEGT. Trimming shortened V by 2 bases and J by 5 bases, and 20 bases separated the two germline ends. The CDR3 spans 17 residues. The CDR3 DNA reads as TGTGCCAGCAGTTACCCCGAGGGGCCGTGGTATGGAGATACGCAGTATTTT. This sequence encodes CASSYPEGPWYGDTQYF.

The CDR3 sequence: CASSFRTGERTDTQYF. In nucleotides, the CDR3 is TGCGCCAGCAGCTTTCGGACAGGGGAACGCACAGATACGCAGTATTTT. This chain links TRBV5-1 with TRBJ2-3; TRBD1 agrees at 9 bases. J lost 1 base, V lost 2 bases, and 5 bases had no gene match. The germline CDR1 and CDR2 sequences are SGHRS and YFSETQ. The CDR3 sequence is 16 residues long. The full variable domain, rest sourced from reference TRBV5-1 and TRBJ2-3, is KAGVTQTPRYLIKTRGQQVTLSCSPISGHRSVSWYQQTPGQGLQFLFEYFSETQRNKGNFPGRFSGRQFSNSRSEMNVSTLELGDSALYLCASSFRTGERTDTQYFGPGTRLTVL.

J is TRBJ1-2 and V is TRBV11-1; 9 bases align to TRBD1. The CDR3 length is 14 residues. V was clipped by 6 bases and J by 4 bases; unmatched bases: 6. Germline V CDR1 and CDR2: SGHAT, FQDESV (reference sequence). CDR3 in DNA: TGTGCCAGCAGGCCGGACAGGGGATCCTATGGCTACACCTTC. Amino acids: CASRPDRGSYGYTF.

V usage is TRBV5-1 and J usage is TRBJ1-2; TRBD1 matches at 7 bases. CDR3 length: 17 residues. V was pared by 0 bases and J by 3 bases, with 11 bases of the junction left unmatched. Germline CDR1 is SGHRS and CDR2 is YFSETQ. The CDR3 here is CASSLATGTAVYYGYTF. CDR3 nucleotides: TGCGCCAGCAGCTTGGCAACCGGGACAGCAGTTTACTATGGCTACACCTTC.

The rearrangement links TRBV2 to TRBJ1-2, with TRBD1 identical over 7 bases. V shed 6 bases, J shed 0 bases, and the junction held 7 bases outside the gene matches. The CDR3 is made up of 15 amino acids. Germline values: CDR1 SNHLY, CDR2 FYNNEI. The CDR3 is CASRKGDSSNYGYTF. The CDR3 coding sequence is TGTGCCAGCAGGAAAGGGGACAGCTCTAACTATGGCTACACCTTC.

This clone was detected only once. The chain uses TRBV5-6 and TRBJ1-5; D gene ambiguous. This CDR3 is built from 16 residues. Germline loops: CDR1 SGHDT, CDR2 YYEEEE. The V end was cut by 0 bases, the J end by 0 bases, with 10 bases between. CDR3 DNA sequence: TGTGCCAGCAGCTTGGCTTCAGGTTCTAGCAATCAGCCCCAGCATTTT. Translating gives CASSLASGSSNQPQHF.

In its sample, this clone was seen once. This chain connects TRBV29-1 to TRBJ2-1, with D perhaps TRBD2 (5 bases). The CDR3 length is 14 residues. The ends were cut back, 3 bases at V and 5 bases at J, with 14 bases in the middle. Germline CDR1 is SQVTM and CDR2 is ANQGSEA. CDR3 DNA: TGCAGCGTTGACATCTCGGAGGCAAACAATGAGCAGTTCTTC. This translates into CSVDISEANNEQFF.

The chain recombines TRBV6-1 with TRBJ1-5; possible D gene TRBD1, 6 bases. The length of the CDR3 is 15 residues. Germline CDR1 and CDR2: MNHNS and SASEGT. The V gene lost 0 bases and the J gene lost 6 bases, with 12 bases spanning the gap. The DNA for the CDR3 is TGTGCCAGCAGTGAAGCGAACAGGGCGAGTCAGCCCCAGCATTTT. This gives the protein CASSEANRASQPQHF.

This clone was observed once. V gene TRBV16 combines with J gene TRBJ2-5; D is undetermined. This CDR3 contains 13 residues. Germline values: CDR1 KGHSY, CDR2 FQNENV. The V gene lost 2 bases and the J gene lost 7 bases, with 11 bases spanning the gap. CDR3 loop: CASSQGERVTQYF. The CDR3 nucleotides are TGTGCCAGCAGCCAAGGCGAACGGGTGACCCAGTACTTC.

Within the sample, this clone is medium-sized. The V call is TRBV12-2, the J call TRBJ1-5; the table's D call, TRBD1, was not checked against the DNA. TRBV12-2 is labeled a pseudogene. The length of the CDR3 is 17 residues. The CDR3: CASRLSPQGYSNQPQHF. The CDR3 DNA sequence: TGTGCAAGTCGCCTTTCCCCACAGGGTTATAGCAATCAGCCCCAGCATTTT.

The V call is TRBV4-1, the J call TRBJ2-4, with a possible D match to TRBD2 (6 bases). The germline CDR1 and CDR2 sequences are MGHRA and YSYEKL. CDR3 size: 21 residues. With 0 bases removed from V and 1 base from J, the gap between germline ends came to 25 bases. CDR3 nucleotide sequence: TGCGCCAGCAGCCAAGAAGTCGTCCGCATCTGGGTAGGGAGGGCCAAAAACATTCAGTACTTC. Its protein is CASSQEVVRIWVGRAKNIQYF.

V is TRBV2 and J is TRBJ2-2; 8 bases match TRBD2. Germline V gene lookup returns CDR1 SNHLY and CDR2 FYNNEI. This CDR3 has 14 residues. V was clipped by 8 bases and J by 4 bases; unmatched bases: 6. CDR3 protein: CASLSGVGTGELFF. The CDR3, as DNA: TGTGCCAGCCTTAGCGGGGTCGGCACCGGGGAGCTGTTTTTT.

This sequence joins TRBV6-2 or TRBV6-3 and TRBJ1-2, with D unclear. Trimming cost V 6 bases and J 4 bases, with 9 bases left between them. CDR1 and CDR2 from the germline V gene are MNHEY and SVGEGT. This CDR3 is 12 amino acids long. CDR3 coding DNA: TGTGCCAGCAGCTCCGAGTTCTATGGCTACACCTTC. Amino acids: CASSSEFYGYTF.

V usage is TRBV19 and J usage is TRBJ1-1; D ambiguous. From germline, CDR1 is LNHDA and CDR2 SQIVND (reference sequence). The CDR3 sequence is 13 residues long. Trimming took off 7 bases at V and 0 bases at J, with 9 bases between the two ends. The CDR3 DNA reads TGTGCCAGTACGACCCTCATGAACACTGAAGCTTTCTTT. Translated: CASTTLMNTEAFF.

The chain employs TRBV19 and TRBJ1-3; tentative D call: TRBD1 (5 bases). The CDR3 covers 13 residues. Germline V CDR1 and CDR2: LNHDA, SQIVND (reference sequence). Between the trimmed V and J ends, which lost 5 bases and 4 bases, there was a span of 9 bases. The CDR3 loop reads CASSAQGGNTIYF. The DNA of the CDR3 is TGTGCCAGTAGTGCTCAGGGAGGAAACACCATATATTTT.

This chain joins TRBV19 and TRBJ1-4; no firm D call. Looked up from germline, CDR1 is LNHDA and CDR2 is SQIVND (reference sequence). Trimming took off 6 bases at V and 5 bases at J, with 19 bases between the two ends. The length of the CDR3 is 16 residues. The CDR3 nucleotides are TGTGCCAGTAGATTTAACACTTATGGGCACAATGAAAAACTGTTTTTT. Translation gives CASRFNTYGHNEKLFF.

The rearrangement links TRBV7-9 to TRBJ2-2, with D hard to call. The CDR3 has 14 residues. V was pared by 5 bases and J by 6 bases, with 13 bases between. Germline-derived CDR1 and CDR2 are SEHNR and FQNEAQ (reference sequence). The CDR3 region is CASSKSQLSGELFF. CDR3 DNA sequence: TGTGCCAGCAGCAAATCACAGCTCTCCGGGGAGCTGTTTTTT.

The chain couples TRBV10-3 to TRBJ1-2; TRBD1 is a possible D gene (6 bases). Looked up from germline, CDR1 is ENHRY and CDR2 is SYGVKD. This CDR3 has 13 amino acids. Trimming left V 3 bases short and J 3 bases short, with 8 bases between. The CDR3 sequence: CAISDSGDYGYTF. As DNA, the CDR3 is TGTGCCATCAGTGATTCAGGGGACTATGGCTACACCTTC.

Note on this clone: The junction differs from germline at one of its ends, possibly a read error. The chain combines TRBV3-1 (or the pseudogene TRBV3-2) with TRBJ2-2; 9 nucleotides align to TRBD2. This CDR3 spans 15 amino acids. The germline V gene has CDR1 LGHDT and CDR2 YNNKEL (reference sequence). This chain's CDR3 is CASSQPSGNPGELFF. CDR3 nucleotide sequence: TGTGCCAGCAGCCAGCCTAGCGGGAACCCCGGGGAGCTGTTTTTT.

V is TRBV5-6 and J is TRBJ1-2; 8 nucleotides agree with TRBD1. Trimming removed 1 base from V and 5 bases from J; junction bases left unmatched: 4. This CDR3 region has 14 residues. Germline-derived CDR1 and CDR2 are SGHDT and YYEEEE. CDR3 protein: CASSLRDRSYGYTF. The CDR3 nucleotides read TGTGCCAGCAGCTTGCGGGACAGGAGTTATGGCTACACCTTC.

The chain is built from TRBV19 and TRBJ1-3, with D possibly being TRBD1 (5 bases). Germline CDR1 and CDR2: LNHDA and SQIVND (reference sequence). V was clipped by 1 base and J by 3 bases, with 13 bases between them. This CDR3 region has 16 residues. CDR3 sequence: CASSIVGVLIGNTIYF. DNA for the CDR3: TGTGCCAGTAGTATAGTGGGGGTATTGATTGGAAACACCATATATTTT.

The CDR3 DNA follows: TGCGCCAGCAGCTTGGATGCGGGACAGGGGGCCCACGCGTGGACTGAAGCTTTCTTT. The encoded protein is CASSLDAGQGAHAWTEAFF. This sequence joins TRBV5-1 and TRBJ1-1, with 12 nucleotides matching TRBD1. The CDR3 runs 19 residues. V shed 0 bases and J 5 bases; nucleotides not matched to a gene: 14. Germline values: CDR1 SGHRS, CDR2 YFSETQ.

The chain recombines TRBV27 with TRBJ2-3; tentative D call: TRBD2 (6 bases). Trimming removed 6 bases from V and 4 bases from J, with 17 bases in between. The CDR3 extends over 15 amino acids. Germline V gives CDR1 MNHEY, CDR2 SMNVEV (reference sequence). For the CDR3, the DNA is TGTGCCAGCAGCAAACTAGCAGTGGTCGCAGATACGCAGTATTTT. This encodes CASSKLAVVADTQYF.

V and J are TRBV9 and TRBJ1-1; 11 bases align to TRBD1. V was pared by 4 bases and J by 5 bases, with 4 bases of the junction left unmatched. CDR1 and CDR2 (germline): SGDLS, YYNGEE. The CDR3 covers 14 residues. This CDR3 reads CASSSGTGGTEAFF. For the CDR3, the DNA is TGTGCCAGCAGCTCGGGGACAGGGGGGACTGAAGCTTTCTTT.

The gene calls are TRBV19 and TRBJ2-1; D gene uncertain. In germline, CDR1 is LNHDA, CDR2 SQIVND (reference sequence). V lost 5 bases to trimming and J lost 8 bases, with 13 bases between them. The CDR3 totals 13 residues. The CDR3 region has the DNA TGTGCCAGTAGTGCTCGGACCTTGGATGAGCAGTTCTTC. This codes for CASSARTLDEQFF. Filled out from reference TRBV19 and TRBJ2-1, the complete variable domain reads DGGITQSPKYLFRKEGQNVTLSCEQNLNHDAMYWYRQDPGQGLRLIYYSQIVNDFQKGDIAEGYSVSREKKESFPLTVTSAQKNPTAFYLCASSARTLDEQFFGPGTRLTVL.

The count of this clone is one. The chain links TRBV5-8 to TRBJ2-2; no clear D. Germline values: CDR1 SGHTS, CDR2 YDEGEE. With 6 bases removed from V and 2 bases from J, the gap between germline ends came to 11 bases. The CDR3 is 14 residues long. This chain's CDR3 is CASILPVNTGELFF. In DNA, the CDR3 is TGTGCCAGCATCCTGCCGGTAAACACCGGGGAGCTGTTTTTT.

The rearrangement joins TRBV28 to TRBJ1-5; perhaps TRBD1 as D (6 bases). The length of the CDR3 is 15 residues. The V end lost 3 bases, the J end lost 4 bases, and 13 bases lay between the germline ends. From germline, CDR1 is MDHEN and CDR2 SYDVKM. The CDR3 spells CASSFAGVGNQPQHF. The CDR3 DNA follows: TGTGCCAGCAGTTTTGCAGGGGTGGGAAATCAGCCCCAGCATTTT.

The J gene is TRBJ1-4, the V gene TRBV6-5; tentatively, D is TRBD1 (5 bases). Deletions cut 0 bases from V and 2 bases from J, with 7 bases between. This CDR3 has 15 amino acids. CDR1 is MNHEY, CDR2 SVGAGI, per germline. The CDR3: CASSYSGDTNEKLFF. Written as DNA, the CDR3 is TGTGCCAGCAGTTACTCAGGGGACACTAATGAAAAACTGTTTTTT.